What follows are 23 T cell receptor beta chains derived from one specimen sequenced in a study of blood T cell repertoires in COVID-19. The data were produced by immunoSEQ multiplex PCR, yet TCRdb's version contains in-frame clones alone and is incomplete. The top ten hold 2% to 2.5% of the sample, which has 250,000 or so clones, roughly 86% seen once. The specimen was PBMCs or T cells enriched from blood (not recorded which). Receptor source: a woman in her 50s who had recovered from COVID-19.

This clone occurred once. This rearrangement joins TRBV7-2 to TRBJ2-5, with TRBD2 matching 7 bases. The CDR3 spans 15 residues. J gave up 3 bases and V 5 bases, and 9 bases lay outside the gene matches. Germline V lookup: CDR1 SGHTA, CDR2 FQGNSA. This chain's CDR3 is CASSIHPGLKETQYF. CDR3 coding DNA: TGTGCCAGCAGCATCCACCCGGGACTAAAAGAGACCCAGTACTTC.

CDR3 loop: CASSLSGTSGSPTQYF. Here the CDR3 DNA reads TGTGCCAGCAGTCTCTCCGGGACTAGCGGGAGTCCGACCCAGTACTTC. This rearrangement joins TRBV27 to TRBJ2-5; 14 bases agree with TRBD2. Per the germline V gene, CDR1 is MNHEY and CDR2 is SMNVEV (reference sequence). Unmatched junction bases numbered 9, after V lost 5 bases and J lost 7 bases. The CDR3 runs 16 residues.

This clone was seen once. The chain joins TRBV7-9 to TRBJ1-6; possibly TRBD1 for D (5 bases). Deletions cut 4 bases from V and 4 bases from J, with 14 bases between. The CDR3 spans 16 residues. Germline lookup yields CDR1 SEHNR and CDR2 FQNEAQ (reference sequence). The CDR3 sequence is CASSSRQWTYNSPLHF. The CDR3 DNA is TGTGCCAGCAGCTCCAGACAGTGGACATATAATTCACCCCTCCACTTT. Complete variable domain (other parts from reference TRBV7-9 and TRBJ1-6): DTGVSQNPRHKITKRGQNVTFRCDPISEHNRLYWYRQTLGQGPEFLTYFQNEAQLEKSRLLSDRFSAERPKGSFSTLEIQRTEQGDSAMYLCASSSRQWTYNSPLHFGNGTRLTVT.

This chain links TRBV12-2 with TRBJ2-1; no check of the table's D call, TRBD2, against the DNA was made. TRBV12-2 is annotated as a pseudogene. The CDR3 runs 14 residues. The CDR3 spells CASRLRGLAGEQFF. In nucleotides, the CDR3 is TGTGCAAGTCGCTTACGGGGACTAGCAGGTGAGCAGTTCTTC.

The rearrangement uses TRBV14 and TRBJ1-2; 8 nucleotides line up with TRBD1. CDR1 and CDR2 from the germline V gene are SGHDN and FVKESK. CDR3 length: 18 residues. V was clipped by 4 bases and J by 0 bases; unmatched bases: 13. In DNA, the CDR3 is TGTGCCAGCAGCCTCCGACAGGGGATACAGGCGCCTAACTATGGCTACACCTTC. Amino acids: CASSLRQGIQAPNYGYTF. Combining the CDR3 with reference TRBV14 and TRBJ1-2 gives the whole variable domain EAGVTQFPSHSVIEKGQTVTLRCDPISGHDNLYWYRRVMGKEIKFLLHFVKESKQDESGMPNNRFLAERTGGTYSTLKVQPAELEDSGVYFCASSLRQGIQAPNYGYTFGSGTRLTVV.

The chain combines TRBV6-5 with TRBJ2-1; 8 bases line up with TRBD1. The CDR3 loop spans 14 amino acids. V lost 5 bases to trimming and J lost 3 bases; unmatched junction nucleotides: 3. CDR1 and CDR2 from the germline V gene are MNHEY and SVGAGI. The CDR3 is CASSRTGYYNEQFF. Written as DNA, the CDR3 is TGTGCCAGCAGTAGGACAGGGTACTACAATGAGCAGTTCTTC.

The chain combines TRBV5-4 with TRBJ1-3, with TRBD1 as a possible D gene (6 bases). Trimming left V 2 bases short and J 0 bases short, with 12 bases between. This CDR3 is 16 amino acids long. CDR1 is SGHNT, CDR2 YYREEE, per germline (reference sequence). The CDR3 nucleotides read TGTGCCAGCAGCTTTACAAGGGGGAGCTCTGGAAACACCATATATTTT. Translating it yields CASSFTRGSSGNTIYF. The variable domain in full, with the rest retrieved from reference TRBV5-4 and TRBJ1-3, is ETGVTQSPTHLIKTRGQQVTLRCSSQSGHNTVSWYQQALGQGPQFIFQYYREEENGRGNFPPRFSGLQFPNYSSELNVNALELDDSALYLCASSFTRGSSGNTIYFGEGSWLTVV.

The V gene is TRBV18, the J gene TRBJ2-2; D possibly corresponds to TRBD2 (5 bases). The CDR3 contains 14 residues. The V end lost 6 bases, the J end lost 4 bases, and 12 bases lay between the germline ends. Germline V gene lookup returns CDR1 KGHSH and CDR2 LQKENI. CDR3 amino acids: CASSRGPTTGELFF. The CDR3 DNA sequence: TGTGCCAGCTCGCGAGGGCCCACCACCGGGGAGCTGTTTTTT.

This CDR3 is CASSQHRVSGNTIYF. The DNA of the CDR3 is TGTGCCAGCAGTCAACACAGGGTCTCTGGAAACACCATATATTTT. The chain uses TRBV6-5 and TRBJ1-3; D may be TRBD1 (6 bases). The CDR3 totals 15 residues. V lost 5 bases, J lost 0 bases, and 11 bases lay in between. Germline-derived CDR1 and CDR2 are MNHEY and SVGAGI.

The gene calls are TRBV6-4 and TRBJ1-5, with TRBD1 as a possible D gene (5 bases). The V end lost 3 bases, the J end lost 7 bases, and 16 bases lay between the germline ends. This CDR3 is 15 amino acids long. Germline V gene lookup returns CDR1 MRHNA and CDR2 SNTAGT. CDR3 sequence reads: CASSEQWGVEQPQHF. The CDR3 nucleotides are TGTGCCAGCAGTGAACAATGGGGGGTTGAGCAGCCCCAGCATTTT.

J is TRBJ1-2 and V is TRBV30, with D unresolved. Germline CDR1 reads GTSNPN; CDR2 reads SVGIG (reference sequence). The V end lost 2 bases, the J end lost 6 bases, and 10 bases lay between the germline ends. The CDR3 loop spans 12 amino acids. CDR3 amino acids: CAWSLGTDGYTF. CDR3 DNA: TGTGCCTGGAGTCTAGGAACCGATGGCTACACCTTC.

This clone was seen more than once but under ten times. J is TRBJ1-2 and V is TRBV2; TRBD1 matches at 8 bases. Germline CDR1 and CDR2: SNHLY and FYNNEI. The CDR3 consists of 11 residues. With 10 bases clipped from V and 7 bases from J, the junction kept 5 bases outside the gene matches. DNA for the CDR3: TGTGCCATCTTACAGGGGGGTGGCTACACCTTC. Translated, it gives CAILQGGGYTF.

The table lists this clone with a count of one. Written as DNA, the CDR3 is TGTGCCAGCATTAACAGGGATACAGATACGCAGTATTTT. Its translation: CASINRDTDTQYF. This chain joins TRBV12-3 or TRBV12-4 and TRBJ2-3; D possibly corresponds to TRBD1 (6 bases). V lost 7 bases, J lost 3 bases, and 11 bases lay in between. The CDR3 spans 13 residues.

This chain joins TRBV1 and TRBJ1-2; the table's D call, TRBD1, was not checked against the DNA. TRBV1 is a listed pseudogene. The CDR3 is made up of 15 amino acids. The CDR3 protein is CTSSQLTSAPYGYTF. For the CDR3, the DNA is TGCACCAGCAGCCAACTCACAAGTGCCCCTTATGGCTACACCTTC.

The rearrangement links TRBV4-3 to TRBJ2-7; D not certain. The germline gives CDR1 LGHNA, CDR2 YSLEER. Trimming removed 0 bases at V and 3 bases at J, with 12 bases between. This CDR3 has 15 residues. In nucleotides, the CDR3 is TGCGCCAGCAGCCAAGATCTAACAGTTCTCTACGAGCAGTACTTC. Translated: CASSQDLTVLYEQYF.

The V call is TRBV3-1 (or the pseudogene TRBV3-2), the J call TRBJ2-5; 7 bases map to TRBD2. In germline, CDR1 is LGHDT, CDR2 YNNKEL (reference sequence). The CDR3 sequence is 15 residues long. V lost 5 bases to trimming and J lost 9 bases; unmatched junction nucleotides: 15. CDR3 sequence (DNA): TGTGCCAGCAGCGTAGGACTAGACCGGGCCATGGCCCAGTACTTC. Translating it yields CASSVGLDRAMAQYF.

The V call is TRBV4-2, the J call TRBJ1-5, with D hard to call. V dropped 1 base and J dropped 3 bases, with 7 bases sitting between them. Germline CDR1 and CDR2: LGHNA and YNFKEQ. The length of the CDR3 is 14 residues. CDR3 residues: CASSQGHINQPQHF. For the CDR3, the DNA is TGTGCCAGCAGCCAAGGGCACATCAATCAGCCCCAGCATTTT.

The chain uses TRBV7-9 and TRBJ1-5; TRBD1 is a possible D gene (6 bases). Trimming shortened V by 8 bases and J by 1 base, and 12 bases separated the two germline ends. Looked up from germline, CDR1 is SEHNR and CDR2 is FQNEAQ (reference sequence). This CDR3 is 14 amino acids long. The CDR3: CASGGGESNQPQHF. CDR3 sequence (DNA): TGTGCCAGCGGGGGGGGCGAGAGCAATCAGCCCCAGCATTTT. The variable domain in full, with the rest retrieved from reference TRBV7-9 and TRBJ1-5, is DTGVSQNPRHKITKRGQNVTFRCDPISEHNRLYWYRQTLGQGPEFLTYFQNEAQLEKSRLLSDRFSAERPKGSFSTLEIQRTEQGDSAMYLCASGGGESNQPQHFGDGTRLSIL.

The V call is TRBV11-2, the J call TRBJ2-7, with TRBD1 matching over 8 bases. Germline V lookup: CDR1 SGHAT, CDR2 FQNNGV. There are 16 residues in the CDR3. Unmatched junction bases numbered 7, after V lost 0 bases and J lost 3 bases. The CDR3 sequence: CASSLDPDRGGYEQYF. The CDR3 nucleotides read TGTGCCAGCAGCTTAGATCCCGACAGGGGAGGCTACGAGCAGTACTTC.

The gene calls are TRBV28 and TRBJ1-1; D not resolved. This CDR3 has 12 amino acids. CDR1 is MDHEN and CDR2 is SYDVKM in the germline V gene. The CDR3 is CAAGGLVTEAFF. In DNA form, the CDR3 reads TGTGCGGCGGGAGGGTTGGTCACTGAAGCTTTCTTT.

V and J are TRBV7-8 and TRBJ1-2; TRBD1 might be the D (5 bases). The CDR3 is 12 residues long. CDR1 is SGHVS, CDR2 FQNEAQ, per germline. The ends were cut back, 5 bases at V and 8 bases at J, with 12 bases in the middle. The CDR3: CASSLGAEGYTF. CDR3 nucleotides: TGTGCCAGCAGCCTAGGGGCCGAAGGCTACACCTTC.

CDR3 bases: TGCGCCAGCAGCTATAGCGGGGGGGCCTGGAATGAGCAGTTCTTC. Translated, it gives CASSYSGGAWNEQFF. The genes are TRBV5-1 and TRBJ2-1, with TRBD2 identical over 11 bases. CDR1 SGHRS and CDR2 YFSETQ come from the germline V gene. Losses at the gene ends were 3 bases for V and 7 bases for J; bases not matched to a gene: 6. CDR3 length: 15 residues.

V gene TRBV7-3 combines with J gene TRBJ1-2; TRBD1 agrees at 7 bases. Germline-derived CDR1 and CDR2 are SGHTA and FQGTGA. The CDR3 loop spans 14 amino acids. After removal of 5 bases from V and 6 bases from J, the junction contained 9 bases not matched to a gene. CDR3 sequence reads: CASSAGQPYDGYTF. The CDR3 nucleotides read TGTGCCAGCAGCGCGGGACAGCCCTATGATGGCTACACCTTC.